Following are 8 T cell receptor beta chains from one sample sequenced in a study of beta chain features in type 1 diabetes. Study-wide findings and caveats: Type 1 diabetes patients had moderately but significantly shorter TCRB CDR3s in all four CD4+ subsets.

Their antigen targets remain unknown. Reverse transcribing all isolated RNA meant expressed TCRB transcripts were sequenced. Libraries were prepared by immunoSEQ multiplex PCR; TCRdb keeps only in-frame clonotypes and omits some of them. Of a few hundred thousand clones listed, approximately 24% were seen once; the top ten hold roughly 0.013%. Material for sequencing was naive CD4+ T cells from blood. The receptors were gathered from a woman between 25 and 40 years old with type 1 diabetes.

This clone has just a few counts. The genes are TRBV19 and TRBJ2-5; 7 positions match TRBD2. This CDR3 has 16 residues. Losses at the gene ends were 6 bases for V and 1 base for J; bases not matched to a gene: 11. Germline lookup yields CDR1 LNHDA and CDR2 SQIVND (reference sequence). In DNA, the CDR3 is TGTGCCAGTAGCATCGCGGCCCAGCGGGGCCAAGAGACCCAGTACTTC. Translation: CASSIAAQRGQETQYF.

This clone was seen a few times. The chain joins TRBV5-1 to TRBJ2-7; D might be TRBD2 (6 bases). CDR1 is SGHRS, CDR2 YFSETQ, per germline. CDR3 size: 13 residues. V was pared by 2 bases and J by 6 bases, with 12 bases between. The CDR3 loop reads CASSFPQEGEQYF. Here the CDR3 DNA reads TGCGCCAGCAGCTTTCCCCAGGAGGGCGAGCAGTACTTC.

This clone was recorded a few times. V is TRBV11-2 and J is TRBJ2-5; TRBD2 is a possible D gene (6 bases). The V end was cut by 1 base, the J end by 1 base, with 10 bases between. Germline CDR1 is SGHAT and CDR2 is FQNNGV. This CDR3 is 15 amino acids long. CDR3 region: CASSLGRGIQETQYF. CDR3 DNA: TGTGCCAGCAGCTTAGGCCGGGGGATCCAAGAGACCCAGTACTTC.

The chain is built from TRBV29-1 and TRBJ2-4; D not resolved. In germline, CDR1 is SQVTM, CDR2 ANQGSEA. V dropped 1 base and J dropped 7 bases, with 11 bases sitting between them. The CDR3 sequence is 13 residues long. CDR3 in DNA: TGCAGCGTTGAAGGCCAGATCGGGAACATTCAGTACTTC. It encodes CSVEGQIGNIQYF. The whole variable domain, remainder taken from reference TRBV29-1 and TRBJ2-4, is SAVISQKPSRDICQRGTSLTIQCQVDSQVTMMFWYRQQPGQSLTLIATANQGSEATYESGFVIDKFPISRPNLTFSTLTVSNMSPEDSSIYLCSVEGQIGNIQYFGAGTRLSVL.

The gene calls are TRBV9 and TRBJ2-5; 8 bases fit TRBD2. The DNA end is a closer match to TRBJ2-7, so the J assignment may be wrong. The CDR3 covers 15 residues. From germline, CDR1 is SGDLS and CDR2 YYNGEE. CDR3 nucleotides: TGTGCCAGCAGCCCCAGGCAGACTAGCGTCTACGAGCAGTACTTC. Translating gives CASSPRQTSVYEQYF.

This clone showed up just a few times. This chain connects TRBV10-3 to TRBJ2-7; possible D gene TRBD2, 6 bases. Deletions cut 10 bases from V and 2 bases from J, with 18 bases between. The germline V gene encodes CDR1 ENHRY and CDR2 SYGVKD. The CDR3 extends over 14 amino acids. The CDR3 loop is CATSHSGEPYEQYF. DNA of the CDR3: TGTGCCACCTCACATTCGGGGGAGCCCTACGAGCAGTACTTC.

About this clone: One end of the junction does not line up with germline, which may come from a read error. CDR3 in amino acids: CASSQDSQGKRDTQYF. The CDR3 DNA sequence: TGCGCCAGCAGCCAAGATTCACAGGGAAAACGGGATACGCAGTATTTT. The gene calls are TRBV5-4 and TRBJ2-3; a weak D match, TRBD1 (6 bases). The germline CDR1 and CDR2 sequences are SGHNT and YYREEE (reference sequence). The CDR3 loop spans 16 amino acids.

This clone was seen only a few times. The chain combines TRBV9 with TRBJ2-1; 9 nucleotides align to TRBD2. Germline assignment: CDR1 SGDLS and CDR2 YYNGEE. The ends lost 3 bases at V and 4 bases at J; junction bases unmatched: 8. CDR3 size: 16 residues. The CDR3 nucleotides are TGTGCCAGCAGCGAAAATAGCGGGAGAGGTTACAATGAGCAGTTCTTC. Translating gives CASSENSGRGYNEQFF.